Detailed here is one T cell receptor (beta chain). The data were taken from a study of monozygotic twins with inflammatory bowel disease. Reanalyzing the 5' RACE reads, TCRdb keeps one entry per CDR3 protein, without DNA. Its listing shows more than 300,000 distinct CDR3 sequences. CDR3 length equals 16 residues. CDR1 and CDR2 from the germline V gene are DFQATT and SNEGSKA (reference sequence). Sequenced material: blood. The chain joins TRBV20-1 to TRBJ1-2. The origin of this receptor is a human donor with ulcerative colitis or Crohn's disease, or a healthy co-twin of an affected twin (not recorded which). This CDR3 is CSARDRRQGYSGGYTF.